This T cell receptor beta chain originates from a study of blood T cell repertoires in COVID-19. On the study more broadly: PBMCs, B-cell-depleted T cells, or T cells were the source of the cDNA or gDNA that made up the material.

Participants reported their clinical history, and cohort assignment relied on those reports. Cohort 3 recovery required two negative PCRs, clearance, or symptom resolution. This clone has only a few counts. Assay used: immunoSEQ multiplex PCR; TCRdb lists only in-frame clones, some missing. Here the sample spans 250,000 to 400,000 clones, more than 70% being singletons. Trimming pared 4 bases from V and 4 bases from J, leaving 11 bases between. The CDR3 runs 14 residues. Germline CDR1 SNHLY, CDR2 FYNNEI. Sequences were obtained from PBMCs or T cells enriched from blood (not recorded which). This receptor was obtained from a woman in her thirties who had recovered from COVID-19. The rearrangement links TRBV2 to TRBJ1-5, with a weak D call TRBD1 (6 bases). CDR3 loop: CASSGGGRNQPQHF. The CDR3 nucleotides read TGTGCCAGCAGTGGGGGGGGCCGGAATCAGCCCCAGCATTTT.